The TCR beta chain under discussion was sequenced for a study of blood T cell repertoires in COVID-19. Study context: Donors in the United States, Italy and Spain gave samples during acute or convalescent COVID-19. PBMCs, B-cell-depleted T cells, or T cells provided the cDNA or gDNA that made up the material.

There are a few counts of this clone. The V segment lost 0 bases and the J segment 5 bases; nucleotides outside the gene matches: 1. Germline V gives CDR1 SGHRS, CDR2 YFSETQ. The CDR3 runs to 13 residues. Original handling: Amplification with reference gene primers provided the estimates of nucleated cell counts. The assay was immunoSEQ multiplex PCR, and TCRdb's table has in-frame clones only and misses some. V and J calls and clone size are as listed in that table; D and trimming were resolved from the DNA. The repertoire consists of about 97,000 clones, with about 90% occurring once and the leading ten covering approximately 15%.

The TCR originated in a man over 45 with acute or convalescent COVID-19. What was sequenced was peripheral blood. This chain links TRBV5-1 with TRBJ2-7, with 8 bases aligning to TRBD1. The CDR3 spells CASSLEGQDEQYF. The CDR3 DNA reads as TGCGCCAGCAGCTTGGAGGGACAGGACGAGCAGTACTTC.